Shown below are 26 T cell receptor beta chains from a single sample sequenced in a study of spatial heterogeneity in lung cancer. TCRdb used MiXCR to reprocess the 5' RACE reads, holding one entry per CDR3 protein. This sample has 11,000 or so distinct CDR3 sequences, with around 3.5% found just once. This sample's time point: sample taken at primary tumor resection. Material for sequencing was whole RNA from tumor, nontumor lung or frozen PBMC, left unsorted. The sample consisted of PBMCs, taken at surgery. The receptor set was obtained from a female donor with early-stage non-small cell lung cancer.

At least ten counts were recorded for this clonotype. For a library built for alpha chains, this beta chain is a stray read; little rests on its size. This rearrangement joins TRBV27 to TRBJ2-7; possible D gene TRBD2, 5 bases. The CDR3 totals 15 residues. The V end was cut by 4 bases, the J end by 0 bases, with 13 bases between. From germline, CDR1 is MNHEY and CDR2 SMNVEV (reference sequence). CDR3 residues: CASSSHPTTSYEQYF. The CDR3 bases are TGTGCCAGCAGTTCCCATCCGACTACCTCCTACGAGCAGTACTTC.

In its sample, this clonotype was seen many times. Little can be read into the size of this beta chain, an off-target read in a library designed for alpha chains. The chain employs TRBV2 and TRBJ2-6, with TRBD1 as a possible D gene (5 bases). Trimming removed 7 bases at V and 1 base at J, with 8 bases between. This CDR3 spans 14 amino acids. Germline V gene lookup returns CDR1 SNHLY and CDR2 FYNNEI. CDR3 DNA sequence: TGTGCCAGCACCAAGGGGTCTGGGGCCAACGTCCTGACTTTC. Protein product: CASTKGSGANVLTF.

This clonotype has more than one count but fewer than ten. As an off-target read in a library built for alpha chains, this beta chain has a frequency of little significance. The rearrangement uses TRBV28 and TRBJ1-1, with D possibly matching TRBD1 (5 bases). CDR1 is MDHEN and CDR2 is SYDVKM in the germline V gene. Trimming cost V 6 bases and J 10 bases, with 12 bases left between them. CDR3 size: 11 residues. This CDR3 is CASSLDSGAFF. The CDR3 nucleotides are TGTGCCAGCAGCCTAGACAGCGGAGCTTTCTTT.

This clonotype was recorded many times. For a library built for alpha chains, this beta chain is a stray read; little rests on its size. CDR3 nucleotides: TGCAGTGCTAAGCCCGGGAGCGGCACAGATACGCAGTATTTT. It is translated as CSAKPGSGTDTQYF. This chain links TRBV20-1 with TRBJ2-3; a possible D gene is TRBD2 (6 bases). The germline V and J ends were trimmed by 4 bases and 1 base, with 12 bases remaining between them. CDR3 length: 14 amino acids. The germline gives CDR1 DFQATT, CDR2 SNEGSKA (reference sequence).

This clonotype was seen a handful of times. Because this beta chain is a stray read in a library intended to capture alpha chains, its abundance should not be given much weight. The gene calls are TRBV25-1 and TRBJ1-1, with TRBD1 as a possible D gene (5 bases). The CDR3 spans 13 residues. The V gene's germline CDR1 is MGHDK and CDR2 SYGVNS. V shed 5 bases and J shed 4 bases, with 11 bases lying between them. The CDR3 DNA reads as TGTGCCAGCAGTTCTCAGGGAGGCACTGAAGCTTTCTTT. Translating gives CASSSQGGTEAFF.

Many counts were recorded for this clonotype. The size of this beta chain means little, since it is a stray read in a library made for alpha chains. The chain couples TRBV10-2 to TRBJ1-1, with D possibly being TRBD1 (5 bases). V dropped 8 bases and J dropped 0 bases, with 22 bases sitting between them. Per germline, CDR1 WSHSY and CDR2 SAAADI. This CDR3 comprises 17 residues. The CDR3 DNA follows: TGCGCCAGCCTTGGGGCAGCCCTCGGGTTTATGAACACTGAAGCTTTCTTT. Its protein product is CASLGAALGFMNTEAFF.

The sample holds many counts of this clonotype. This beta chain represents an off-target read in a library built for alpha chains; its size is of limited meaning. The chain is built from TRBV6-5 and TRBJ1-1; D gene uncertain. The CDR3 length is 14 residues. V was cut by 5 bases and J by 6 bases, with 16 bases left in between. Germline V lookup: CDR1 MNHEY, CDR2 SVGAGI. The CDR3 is CASSRTGRGPEAFF. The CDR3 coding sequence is TGTGCCAGCAGTAGGACGGGTAGAGGTCCTGAAGCTTTCTTT.

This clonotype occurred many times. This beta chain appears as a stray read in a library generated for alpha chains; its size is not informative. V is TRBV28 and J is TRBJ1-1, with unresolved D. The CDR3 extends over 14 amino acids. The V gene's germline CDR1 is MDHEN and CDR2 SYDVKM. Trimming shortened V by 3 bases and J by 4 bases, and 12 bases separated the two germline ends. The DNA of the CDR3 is TGTGCCAGCAGTTTCCAGGTCGGTGGCACTGAAGCTTTCTTT. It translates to CASSFQVGGTEAFF. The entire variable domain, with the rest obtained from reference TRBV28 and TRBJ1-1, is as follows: DVKVTQSSRYLVKRTGEKVFLECVQDMDHENMFWYRQDPGLGLRLIYFSYDVKMKEKGDIPEGYSVSREKKERFSLILESASTNQTSMYLCASSFQVGGTEAFFGQGTRLTVV.

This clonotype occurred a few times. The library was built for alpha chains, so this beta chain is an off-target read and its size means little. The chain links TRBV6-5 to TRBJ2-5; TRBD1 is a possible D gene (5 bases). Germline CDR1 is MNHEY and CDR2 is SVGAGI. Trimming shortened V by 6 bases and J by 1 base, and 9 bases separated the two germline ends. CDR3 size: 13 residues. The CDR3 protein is CASSRRVQETQYF. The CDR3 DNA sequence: TGTGCCAGCAGCCGCAGGGTCCAAGAGACCCAGTACTTC.

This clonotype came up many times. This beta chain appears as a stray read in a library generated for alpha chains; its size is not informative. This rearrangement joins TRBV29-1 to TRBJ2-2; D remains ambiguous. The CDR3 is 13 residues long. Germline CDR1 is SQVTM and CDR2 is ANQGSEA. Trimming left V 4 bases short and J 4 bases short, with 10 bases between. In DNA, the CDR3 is TGCAGCGTTGTTGAGCTAAGCACCGGGGAGCTGTTTTTT. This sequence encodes CSVVELSTGELFF.

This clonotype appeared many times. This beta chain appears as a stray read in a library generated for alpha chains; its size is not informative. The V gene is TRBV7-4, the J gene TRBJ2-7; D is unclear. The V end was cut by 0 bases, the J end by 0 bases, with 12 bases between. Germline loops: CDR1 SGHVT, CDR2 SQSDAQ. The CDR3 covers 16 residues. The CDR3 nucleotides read TGTGCCAGCAGCTTAGCGGGCCTCCTGAGCTCCTACGAGCAGTACTTC. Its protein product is CASSLAGLLSSYEQYF. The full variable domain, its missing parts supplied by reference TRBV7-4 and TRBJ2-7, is GAGVSQSPRYKVAKRGRDVALRCDSISGHVTLYWYRQTLGQGSEVLTYSQSDAQRDKSGRPSGRFSAERPERSVSTLKIQRTEQGDSAVYLCASSLAGLLSSYEQYFGPGTRLTVT.

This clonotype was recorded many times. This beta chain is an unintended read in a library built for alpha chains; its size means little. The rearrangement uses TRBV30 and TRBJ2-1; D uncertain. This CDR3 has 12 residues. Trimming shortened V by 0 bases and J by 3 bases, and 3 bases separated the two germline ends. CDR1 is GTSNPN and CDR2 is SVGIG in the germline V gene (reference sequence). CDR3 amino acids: CAWSVDYNEQFF. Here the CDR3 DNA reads TGTGCCTGGAGTGTCGACTACAATGAGCAGTTCTTC.

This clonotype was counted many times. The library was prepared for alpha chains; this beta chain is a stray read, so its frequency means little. CDR3: CASSLGGQGGDTQYF. The CDR3 DNA reads TGTGCCAGCAGCTTAGGGGGACAGGGAGGAGATACGCAGTATTTT. The V call is TRBV7-9, the J call TRBJ2-3; 9 positions agree with TRBD1. Germline CDR1 reads SEHNR; CDR2 reads FQNEAQ (reference sequence). This CDR3 spans 15 amino acids. Losses at the gene ends were 1 base for V and 5 bases for J; bases not matched to a gene: 4.

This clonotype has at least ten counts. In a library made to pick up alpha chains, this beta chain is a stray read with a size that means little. CDR3 region: CASSLPTNSYNEQFF. The CDR3 DNA sequence: TGTGCCAGCAGCTTGCCGACGAACTCCTACAATGAGCAGTTCTTC. The rearrangement links TRBV5-6 to TRBJ2-1; the D is unclear. The V gene lost 1 base and the J gene lost 0 bases, with 8 bases spanning the gap. Germline lookup yields CDR1 SGHDT and CDR2 YYEEEE. This CDR3 has 15 amino acids.

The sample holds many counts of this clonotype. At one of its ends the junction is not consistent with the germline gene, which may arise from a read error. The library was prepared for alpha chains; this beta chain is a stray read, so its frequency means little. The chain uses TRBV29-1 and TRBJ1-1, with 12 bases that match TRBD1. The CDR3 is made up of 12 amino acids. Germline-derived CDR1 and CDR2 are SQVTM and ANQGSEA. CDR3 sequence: CSVRTGTGGIVF. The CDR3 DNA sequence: TGCAGCGTTCGGACCGGGACAGGGGGCATAGTCTTT.

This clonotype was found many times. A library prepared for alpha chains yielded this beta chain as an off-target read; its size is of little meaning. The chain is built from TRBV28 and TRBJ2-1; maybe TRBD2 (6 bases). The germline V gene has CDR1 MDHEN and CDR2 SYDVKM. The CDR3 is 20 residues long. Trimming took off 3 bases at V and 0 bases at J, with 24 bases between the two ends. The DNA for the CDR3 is TGTGCCAGCAGTTTCCCCCCGGGACTGGGAGACCTCAGCTCCTACAATGAGCAGTTCTTC. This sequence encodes CASSFPPGLGDLSSYNEQFF. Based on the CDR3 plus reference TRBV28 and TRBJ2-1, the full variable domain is DVKVTQSSRYLVKRTGEKVFLECVQDMDHENMFWYRQDPGLGLRLIYFSYDVKMKEKGDIPEGYSVSREKKERFSLILESASTNQTSMYLCASSFPPGLGDLSSYNEQFFGPGTRLTVL.

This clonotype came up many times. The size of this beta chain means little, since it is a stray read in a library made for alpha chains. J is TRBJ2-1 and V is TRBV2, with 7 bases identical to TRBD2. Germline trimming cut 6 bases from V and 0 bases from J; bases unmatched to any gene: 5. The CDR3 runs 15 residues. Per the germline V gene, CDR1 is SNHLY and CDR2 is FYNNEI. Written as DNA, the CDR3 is TGTGCCAGCAGGCGGGGGTCTCGCTCCTACAATGAGCAGTTCTTC. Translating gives CASRRGSRSYNEQFF.

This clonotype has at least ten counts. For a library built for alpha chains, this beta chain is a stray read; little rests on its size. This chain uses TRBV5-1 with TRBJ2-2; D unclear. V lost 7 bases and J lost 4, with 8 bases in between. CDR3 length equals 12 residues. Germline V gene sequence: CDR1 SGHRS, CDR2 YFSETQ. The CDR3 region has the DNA TGCGCCAGCTCGCCCCCCACCGGGGAGCTGTTTTTT. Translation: CASSPPTGELFF.

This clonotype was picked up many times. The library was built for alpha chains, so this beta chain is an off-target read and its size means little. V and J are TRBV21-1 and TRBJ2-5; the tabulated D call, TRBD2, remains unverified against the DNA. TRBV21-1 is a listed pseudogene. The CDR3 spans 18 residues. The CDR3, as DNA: TGTGCCAGCAGCAAGGGAGCCGGGACTAGCGGAAAACAAGAGACCCAGTACTTC. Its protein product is CASSKGAGTSGKQETQYF.

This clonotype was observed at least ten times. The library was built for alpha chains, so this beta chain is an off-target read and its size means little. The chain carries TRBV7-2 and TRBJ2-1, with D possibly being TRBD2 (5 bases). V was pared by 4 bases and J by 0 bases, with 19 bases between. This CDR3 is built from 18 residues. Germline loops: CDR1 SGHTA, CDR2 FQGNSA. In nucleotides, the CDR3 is TGTGCCAGCAGCTATACTAGTGGGCGGGCTCGCTCCTACAATGAGCAGTTCTTC. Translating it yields CASSYTSGRARSYNEQFF. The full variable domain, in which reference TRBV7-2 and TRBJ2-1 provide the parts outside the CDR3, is GAGVSQSPSNKVTEKGKDVELRCDPISGHTALYWYRQSLGQGLEFLIYFQGNSAPDKSGLPSDRFSAERTGGSVSTLTIQRTQQEDSAVYLCASSYTSGRARSYNEQFFGPGTRLTVL.

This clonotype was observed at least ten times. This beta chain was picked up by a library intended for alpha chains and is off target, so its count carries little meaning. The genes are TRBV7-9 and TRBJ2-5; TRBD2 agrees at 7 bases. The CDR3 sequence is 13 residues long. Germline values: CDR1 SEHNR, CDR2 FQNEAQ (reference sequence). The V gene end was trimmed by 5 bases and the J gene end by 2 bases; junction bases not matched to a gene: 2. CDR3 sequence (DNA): TGTGCCAGCAGCCCGGGGGGACAAGAGACCCAGTACTTC. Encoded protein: CASSPGGQETQYF.

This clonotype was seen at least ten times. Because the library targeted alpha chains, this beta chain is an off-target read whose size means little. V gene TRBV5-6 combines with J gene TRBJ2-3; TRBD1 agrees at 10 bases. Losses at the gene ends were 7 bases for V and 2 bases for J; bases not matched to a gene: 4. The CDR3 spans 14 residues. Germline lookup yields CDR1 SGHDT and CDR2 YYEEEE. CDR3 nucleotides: TGTGCCAGCTTCGACAGGGGGCCCACAGATACGCAGTATTTT. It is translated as CASFDRGPTDTQYF.

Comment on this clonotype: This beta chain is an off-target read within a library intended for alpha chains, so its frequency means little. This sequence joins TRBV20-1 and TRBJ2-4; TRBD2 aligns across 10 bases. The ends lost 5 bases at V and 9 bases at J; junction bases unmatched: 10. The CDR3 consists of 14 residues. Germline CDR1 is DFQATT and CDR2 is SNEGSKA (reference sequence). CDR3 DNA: TGCAGTGCTGGACTAGCGGACCAACGCGGCATTCAGTACTTC. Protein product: CSAGLADQRGIQYF.

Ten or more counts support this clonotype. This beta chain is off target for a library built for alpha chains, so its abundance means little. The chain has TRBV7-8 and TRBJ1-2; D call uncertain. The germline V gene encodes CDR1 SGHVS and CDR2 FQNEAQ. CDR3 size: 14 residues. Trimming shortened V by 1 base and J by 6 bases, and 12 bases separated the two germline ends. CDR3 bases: TGTGCCAGCAGCTTAGAGTTGGGGAGGCATGGCTACACCTTC. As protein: CASSLELGRHGYTF.

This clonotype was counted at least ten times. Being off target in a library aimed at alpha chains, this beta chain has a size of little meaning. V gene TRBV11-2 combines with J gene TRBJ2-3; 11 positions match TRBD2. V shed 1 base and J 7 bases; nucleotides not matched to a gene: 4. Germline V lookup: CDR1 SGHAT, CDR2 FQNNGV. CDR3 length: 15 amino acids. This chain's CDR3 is CASSLGLAGRNTQYF. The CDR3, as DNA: TGTGCCAGCAGCTTAGGACTAGCGGGGAGGAATACGCAGTATTTT.

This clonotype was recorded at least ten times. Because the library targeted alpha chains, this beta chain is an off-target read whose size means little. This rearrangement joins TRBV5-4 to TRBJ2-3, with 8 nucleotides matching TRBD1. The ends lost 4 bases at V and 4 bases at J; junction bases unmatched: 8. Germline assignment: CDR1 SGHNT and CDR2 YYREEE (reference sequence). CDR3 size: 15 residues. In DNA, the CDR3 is TGTGCCAGCAGCAAGGCAGGGGGCCGTTCAGATACGCAGTATTTT. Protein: CASSKAGGRSDTQYF.